This T cell receptor beta chain stems from a study of cytomegalovirus exposure and HLA in healthy donors. The PCR contained 60 Vbeta and 13 Jbeta primers. The table came from immunoSEQ multiplex PCR; TCRdb's copy has only in-frame clones and leaves some out. The sample yields tens of thousands of clones, of which the top ten take up about 4.5%. CDR1 MNHNS and CDR2 SASEGT come from the germline V gene. CDR3 size: 15 residues. Trimming removed 5 bases from V and 5 bases from J; junction bases left unmatched: 12. This chain joins TRBV6-1 and TRBJ2-7; 7 nucleotides line up with TRBD2. This TCR came from a woman in her thirties or forties in good health and CMV-seropositive. The material sequenced was PBMCs. CDR3 amino acids: CASSPRWEGWNEQYF. CDR3 DNA sequence: TGTGCCAGCAGTCCCCGGTGGGAGGGGTGGAACGAGCAGTACTTC.